A selection of T cell receptor beta chains follows, all from one sample in a study of glioma-infiltrating T cells. TCRdb called the multiplex PCR reads again in MiXCR, with one record for every CDR3 protein. The table has around 390,000 distinct CDR3 sequences, 41% seen once; the top ten hold 12%. The sample comprised glioma tissue, nonneoplastic brain tissue, or PBMCs (not recorded which). These receptors originate from a human donor with low-grade glioma or glioblastoma, undergoing nonglioma brain surgery, or in good health (not recorded which). Each CDR3 is given without its conserved first and last residue.

V,CDR3
TRBV15,ATSRDAQGSYNEQF
TRBV5-4,ASSLFGLAGSSSYNEQF
TRBV3-1,ATEGRQGRSEYT
TRBV20-1,SARDPGETKNEQF
TRBV6-6,ASSYSRVGGELF
TRBV7-9,ASSSLAGAINEQF
TRBV3-1,ASSQVLGTSYEQY
TRBV10-1,ASSEELAGYNEQF
TRBV20-1,SAKTPWTEPQETQY
TRBV24-1,ATSDIGRGGTWNEQF
TRBV24-1,ATSAQGSPVNIQY